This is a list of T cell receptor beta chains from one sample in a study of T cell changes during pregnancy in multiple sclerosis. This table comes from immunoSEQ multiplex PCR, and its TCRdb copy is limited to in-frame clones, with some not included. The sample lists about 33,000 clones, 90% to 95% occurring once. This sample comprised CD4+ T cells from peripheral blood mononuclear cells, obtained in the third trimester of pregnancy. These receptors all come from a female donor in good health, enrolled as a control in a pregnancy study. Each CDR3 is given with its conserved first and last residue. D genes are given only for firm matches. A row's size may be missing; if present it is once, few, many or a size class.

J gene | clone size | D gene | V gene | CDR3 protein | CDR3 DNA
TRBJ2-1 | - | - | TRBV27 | CASSEIQGWNEQFF | TGTGCCAGCAGCGAGATTCAGGGGTGGAATGAGCAGTTCTTC
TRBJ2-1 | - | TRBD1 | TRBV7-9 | CASSLQGTSYNEQFF | TGTGCCAGCAGTTTACAGGGGACCTCCTACAATGAGCAGTTCTTC
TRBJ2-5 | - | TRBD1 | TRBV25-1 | CASRETGRQETQYF | TGTGCCAGCAGAGAGACAGGGAGACAAGAGACCCAGTACTTC
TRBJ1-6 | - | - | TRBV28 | CASRRTVNSPLHF | TGTGCCAGCCGTCGGACAGTAAATTCACCCCTCCACTTT
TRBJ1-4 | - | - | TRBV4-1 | CASSQVRLPGNEKLFF | TGCGCCAGCAGCCAAGTAAGGCTTCCGGGGAATGAAAAACTGTTTTTT
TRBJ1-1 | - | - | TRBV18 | CASSRGAAATEAFF | TGTGCCAGCTCACGCGGGGCGGCGGCCACTGAAGCTTTCTTT
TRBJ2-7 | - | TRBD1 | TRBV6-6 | CASSYRDRGHEQYF | TGTGCCAGCAGTTACCGGGACAGGGGTCACGAGCAGTACTTC
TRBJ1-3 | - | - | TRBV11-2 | CASSQWGDGNTIYF | TGTGCCAGCAGCCAGTGGGGCGATGGAAACACCATATATTTT
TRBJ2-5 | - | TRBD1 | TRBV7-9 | CASSLGDREGETQYF | TGTGCCAGCAGCTTAGGGGACAGGGAAGGGGAGACCCAGTACTTC
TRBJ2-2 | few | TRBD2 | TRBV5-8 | CASSLELAGVTGELFF | TGTGCCAGCAGCTTGGAACTAGCGGGAGTAACGGGGGAGCTGTTTTTT
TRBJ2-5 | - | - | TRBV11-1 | CASSPLVGGRTGTQYF | TGTGCCAGCAGCCCCCTGGTAGGAGGCCGTACGGGGACCCAGTACTTC
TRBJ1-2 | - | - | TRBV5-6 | CASSSRGLYGYTF | TGTGCCAGCAGCTCCAGAGGGCTCTATGGCTACACCTTC
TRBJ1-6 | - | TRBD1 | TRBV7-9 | CASSFRQGEGNSPLHF | TGTGCCAGCAGCTTTCGCCAGGGGGAAGGCAATTCACCCCTCCACTTT
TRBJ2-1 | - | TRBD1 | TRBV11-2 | CASSQGTVNEQFF | TGTGCCAGCAGCCAGGGGACAGTCAATGAGCAGTTCTTC
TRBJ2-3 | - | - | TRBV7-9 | CASSWGESDTQYF | TGTGCCAGCAGCTGGGGGGAGTCAGATACGCAGTATTTT
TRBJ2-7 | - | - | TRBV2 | CASSDGGLYEQYF | TGTGCCAGCAGTGATGGAGGGCTCTACGAGCAGTACTTC
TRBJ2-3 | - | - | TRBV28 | CASSLRSSDTQYF | TGTGCCAGCAGTTTAAGGAGCTCAGATACGCAGTATTTT
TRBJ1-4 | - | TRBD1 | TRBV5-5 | CASSFGQGDEKLFF | TGTGCCAGCAGCTTCGGGCAGGGGGATGAAAAACTGTTTTTT
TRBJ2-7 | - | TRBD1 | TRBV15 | CATSRRDSSYEQYF | TGTGCCACCAGCAGGAGGGACAGCTCCTACGAGCAGTACTTC
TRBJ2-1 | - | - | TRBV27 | CASSLFRPNNEQFF | TGTGCCAGCAGTTTATTCCGCCCTAACAATGAGCAGTTCTTC
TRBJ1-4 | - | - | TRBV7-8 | CASSPVRGRFNEKLFF | TGTGCCAGCAGCCCGGTGCGGGGCCGATTTAATGAAAAACTGTTTTTT
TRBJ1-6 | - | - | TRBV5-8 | CASSLVRWRDSPLHF | TGTGCCAGCAGCTTGGTTAGGTGGAGGGATTCACCCCTCCACTTT
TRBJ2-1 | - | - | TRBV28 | CASSGGTLTYNEQFF | TGTGCCAGCAGTGGGGGGACTTTAACGTACAATGAGCAGTTCTTC
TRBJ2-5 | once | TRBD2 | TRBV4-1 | CASSQGLVSGSGGETQYF | TGCGCCAGCAGCCAAGGCCTGGTTAGCGGGAGTGGGGGAGAGACCCAGTACTTC
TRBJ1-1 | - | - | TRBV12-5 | CASGTGTEAFF | TGTGCTAGTGGCACAGGCACTGAAGCTTTCTTT
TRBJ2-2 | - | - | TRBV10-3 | CAISRSGEGTGELFF | TGTGCCATCAGTCGTTCAGGGGAGGGGACCGGGGAGCTGTTTTTT
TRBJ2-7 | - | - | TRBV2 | CASSHPTFSTVHGEQYF | TGTGCCAGCAGCCACCCAACGTTTTCGACAGTCCACGGAGAGCAGTACTTC
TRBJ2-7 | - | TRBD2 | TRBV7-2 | CASSLVVGEGYEQYF | TGTGCCAGCAGCTTAGTAGTAGGGGAGGGCTACGAGCAGTACTTC
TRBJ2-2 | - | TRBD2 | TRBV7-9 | CASSLSGGAWTGELFF | TGTGCCAGCAGTTTGAGCGGGGGGGCCTGGACCGGGGAGCTGTTTTTT
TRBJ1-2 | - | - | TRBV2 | CASSDTRLGLYGYTF | TGTGCCAGCAGTGATACGCGTCTGGGACTCTATGGCTACACCTTC
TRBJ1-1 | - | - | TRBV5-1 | CASSLQGRPEAFF | TGCGCCAGCAGCTTGCAGGGAAGGCCTGAAGCTTTCTTT
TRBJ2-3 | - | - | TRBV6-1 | CASSEATGSSTDTQYF | TGTGCCAGCAGTGAAGCGACGGGATCTAGCACAGATACGCAGTATTTT
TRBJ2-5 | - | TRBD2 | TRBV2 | CASLGTSGGVWGTQYF | TGTGCCAGCCTGGGGACTAGCGGGGGAGTGTGGGGGACCCAGTACTTC
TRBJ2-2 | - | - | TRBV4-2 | CASSPRGGGSGELFF | TGTGCCAGCAGCCCAAGGGGGGGAGGCTCCGGGGAGCTGTTTTTT
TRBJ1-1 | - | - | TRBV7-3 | CASSLGQQNTEAFF | TGTGCCAGCAGCTTGGGGCAACAGAACACTGAAGCTTTCTTT
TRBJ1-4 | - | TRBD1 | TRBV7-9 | CASSLPRTGRRSTNEKLFF | TGTGCCAGCAGCTTACCCAGGACAGGGCGACGTTCAACTAATGAAAAACTGTTTTTT
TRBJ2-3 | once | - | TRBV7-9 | CASSSLISFKDTQYF | TGTGCCAGCAGCTCCTTAATCTCGTTTAAAGATACGCAGTATTTT
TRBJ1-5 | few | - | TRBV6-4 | CASSDSGLGRQPQHF | TGTGCCAGCAGTGACTCGGGCCTGGGCCGTCAGCCCCAGCATTTT
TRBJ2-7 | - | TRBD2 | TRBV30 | CAWSVGLAGPYEQYF | TGTGCCTGGAGTGTGGGCCTAGCGGGACCCTACGAGCAGTACTTC